The sequence of this TCR beta chain was determined in a study of beta chain features in type 1 diabetes. At the level of the study: In all, roughly 98,000,000 sorted cells from all samples were analyzed. Study-wide points: Reads derived from cDNA could over-represent cells showing high TCR expression. Shorter TCRB CDR3s, moderately but significantly so, were found in Type 1 diabetes patients in all four CD4+ subsets. Amplification by PCR could prefer shorter templates, with the same effect in patients and controls.

The CDR3 has 16 amino acids. Germline V CDR1 and CDR2: LGHNA, YSLEER. V was pared by 4 bases and J by 6 bases, with 10 bases of the junction left unmatched. As regards this clone: What it binds is unknown.

Reverse transcribing all isolated RNA meant expressed TCRB transcripts were sequenced. The assay was immunoSEQ multiplex PCR, and TCRdb's table has in-frame clones only and misses some. Of 100,000 to 150,000 clones listed, around 9% were seen once; the top ten hold approximately 0.7%. The origin of this receptor is a young man with type 1 diabetes. The sequenced sample was central memory CD4+ T cells from blood. This chain uses TRBV4-3 with TRBJ2-3, with 10 nucleotides matching TRBD1. The CDR3 loop is CASSLGTGAVLDTQYF. CDR3 DNA: TGCGCCAGCAGCCTGGGGACAGGGGCCGTATTGGATACGCAGTATTTT.